The rows below give T cell receptor beta chains drawn from one sample of a study of T cells in tumors after PD-1 blockade. The method was immunoSEQ multiplex PCR; TCRdb's version includes in-frame clones alone and lacks a portion of them. The sample records roughly 49,000 clones, 81% being singletons. Specimen: PBMCs, collected before anti-PD-1 treatment. All receptors derive from a human donor with basal cell carcinoma. CDR3s include the opening cysteine and the closing phenylalanine or tryptophan. A D gene is named only where the DNA matches it firmly.

V	D	J	CDR3
TRBV9	-	TRBJ2-7	CASSVGPDPSYEQYF
TRBV5-4	TRBD1	TRBJ1-2	CASSLEDRVYGYTF
TRBV5-1	TRBD2	TRBJ2-1	CASSLVLAGAYNEQFF
TRBV15	-	TRBJ1-6	CATSRDTTINSPLHF
TRBV6-5	-	TRBJ2-7	CASSLLESYEQYF
TRBV16	-	TRBJ1-2	CASSQSSGDGYTF
TRBV7-9	-	TRBJ1-6	CASSLWNSPLHF
TRBV5-1	-	TRBJ1-2	CASSEPGQSNYGYTF
TRBV28	TRBD2	TRBJ2-1	CASSLGGAYNEQFF
TRBV5-1	-	TRBJ1-1	CASSLSGLNTEAFF
TRBV29-1	-	TRBJ2-3	CSVEGGDTQYF
TRBV6-4	TRBD1	TRBJ1-1	CASREDRATEAFF
TRBV5-1	TRBD1	TRBJ2-1	CASSFGQGIYNEQFF
TRBV30	-	TRBJ2-1	CASQHPRGGNNEQFF
TRBV6-6	-	TRBJ1-2	CASSKGQINYGYTF
TRBV9	TRBD2	TRBJ2-2	CASSPGASGTTGELFF
TRBV30	-	TRBJ1-5	CAWSVPGIDQPQHF
TRBV27	-	TRBJ1-2	CASSLSRDTNYGYTF
TRBV7-2	TRBD1	TRBJ2-3	CASSLGTRQGTDTQYF
TRBV15	TRBD1	TRBJ1-6	CATSSYRDRDSPLHF
TRBV7-9	-	TRBJ1-2	CASSPSGGLKLSNYGYTF
TRBV7-2	-	TRBJ1-2	CASSPAGAMGYGYTF
TRBV18	TRBD1	TRBJ2-3	CASSPGGQGASPTDTQYF
TRBV19	-	TRBJ1-4	CATKGRFNEKLFF
TRBV29-1	TRBD1	TRBJ2-5	CSVGQSQETQYF
TRBV3-1/TRBV3-2	-	TRBJ2-7	CASSHSTGSYEQYF
TRBV11-2	-	TRBJ1-2	CASSLDVGAGPTNYGYTF
TRBV7-8	-	TRBJ1-5	CASSLAKNQPQHF
TRBV19	-	TRBJ2-6	CASSMAGANVLTF
TRBV9	-	TRBJ1-2	CASSDGQTYNYGYTF
TRBV9	TRBD1	TRBJ2-7	CASSAAGTAQYEQYF
TRBV19	TRBD1	TRBJ2-1	CASSSTGVEQFF
TRBV13	TRBD1	TRBJ1-2	CASSLDRGQSAYTF
TRBV21-1	-	TRBJ2-4	CASSKDPTGVAKNIQYF
TRBV2	-	TRBJ1-2	CASSQIGAYGYTF
TRBV7-6	TRBD2	TRBJ2-7	CASSLDRGLPNYEQYF
TRBV6-7	-	TRBJ2-5	CASSYFQTGTQGEAQYF
TRBV19	TRBD1	TRBJ2-3	CASSMDRAYTDTQYF
TRBV5-1	TRBD1	TRBJ1-2	CASSSGQGNGYTF
TRBV7-2	TRBD1	TRBJ1-5	CASSLHRGMNQPQHF
TRBV9	-	TRBJ2-5	CASSASSGQETQYF
TRBV11-1	TRBD2	TRBJ2-7	CASGEPSGSYEQYF
TRBV13	TRBD1	TRBJ2-7	CASSLGRGQGPYEQYF
TRBV7-2	-	TRBJ2-3	CASSLAGTQRDTQYF
TRBV5-4	-	TRBJ2-3	CASSFYSGSFGTDTQYF
TRBV6-4	-	TRBJ2-5	CATPGSERETQYF
TRBV5-4	-	TRBJ2-6	CASSLAGKSGANVLTF